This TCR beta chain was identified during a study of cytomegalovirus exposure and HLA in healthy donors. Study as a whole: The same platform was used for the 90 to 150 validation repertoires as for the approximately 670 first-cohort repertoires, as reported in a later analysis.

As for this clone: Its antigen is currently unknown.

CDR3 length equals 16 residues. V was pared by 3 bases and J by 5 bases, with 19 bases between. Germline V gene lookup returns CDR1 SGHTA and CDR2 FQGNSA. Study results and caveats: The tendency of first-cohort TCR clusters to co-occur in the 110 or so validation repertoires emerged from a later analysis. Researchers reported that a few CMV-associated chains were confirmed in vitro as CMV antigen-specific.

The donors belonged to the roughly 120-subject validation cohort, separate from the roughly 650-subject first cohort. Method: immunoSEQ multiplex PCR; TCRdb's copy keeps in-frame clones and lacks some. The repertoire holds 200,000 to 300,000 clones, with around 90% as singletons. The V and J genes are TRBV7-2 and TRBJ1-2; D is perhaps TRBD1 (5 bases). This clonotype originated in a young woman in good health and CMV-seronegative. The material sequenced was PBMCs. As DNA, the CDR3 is TGTGCCAGCAGCTTTGACGTTTACAAGACAGTATATGGCTACACCTTC. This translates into CASSFDVYKTVYGYTF.